This T cell receptor (beta chain) is drawn from a study of shared clonotypes between healthy human individuals. Genomic DNA (from each subset) was split evenly across several immunoSEQ plates. Assay: immunoSEQ multiplex PCR; the TCRdb copy retains only in-frame clones and omits some. Among hundreds of thousands of clones listed, 90% to 96% were seen once. The TCR originated in a woman between 25 and 40 years old in good health. The sample consisted of naive CD4+ T cells sorted from blood. Subset here: CD45RA+ positively selected.

The CDR3 DNA reads as TGTGCCAGCAGTGAAAGGGTACAGGGAGTCTCTGGGGCCAACGTCCTGACTTTC. It is translated as CASSERVQGVSGANVLTF. This chain joins TRBV2 and TRBJ2-6, with D possibly TRBD1 on 6 matching bases. This CDR3 spans 18 amino acids. Trimming shortened V by 2 bases and J by 0 bases, and 14 bases separated the two germline ends. Germline V gene lookup returns CDR1 SNHLY and CDR2 FYNNEI.